This T cell receptor beta chain was observed in a study of blood T cell repertoires in COVID-19. Study-level background: Samples representing acute and convalescent COVID-19 were sourced from the United States, Italy and Spain. PBMCs, B-cell-depleted T cells, or T cells were the source of the cDNA or gDNA that made up the material.

As processed by the authors: Amplification with reference gene primers provided the estimates of nucleated cell counts. Produced via immunoSEQ multiplex PCR; TCRdb's table is partial and in-frame only. The DNA was the basis for D and trimming; V, J and clone size are from that table. The sample lists fewer than 250,000 clones, about nine tenths occurring once. CDR3 length: 15 amino acids. Germline V CDR1 and CDR2: SGHTA, FQGNSA. V was trimmed by 7 bases and J by 1 base, leaving 17 bases between them. The sequenced sample was peripheral blood. The sequence was obtained from a woman aged 55-70 years with acute or convalescent COVID-19. The gene calls are TRBV7-2 and TRBJ2-7, with D perhaps matching TRBD2 (5 bases). The chain's CDR3 is CASTLGQEASYEQYF. DNA of the CDR3: TGTGCCAGCACCCTAGGGCAGGAGGCGTCCTACGAGCAGTACTTC.